These 7 T cell receptor beta chains originate from one sample sequenced in a study of cytomegalovirus exposure and HLA in healthy donors. Here immunoSEQ multiplex PCR was the method, and the copy in TCRdb shows in-frame clones only, minus some. In the table there are roughly 200,000 clones, about 81% of which are singletons. Sequencing was performed on PBMCs. Receptors were obtained from a woman aged 30 to 39 in good health and CMV-seronegative.

The chain employs TRBV6-5 and TRBJ2-7; a weak D match, TRBD2 (5 bases). The CDR3 spans 16 residues. Per germline, CDR1 MNHEY and CDR2 SVGAGI. V gave up 4 bases and J gave up 4 bases, with 20 bases separating them. CDR3 sequence: CASSWTSGRTIYEQYF. The CDR3 DNA follows: TGTGCCAGCAGTTGGACCAGCGGACGCACAATATACGAGCAGTACTTC.

The chain recombines TRBV7-9 with TRBJ1-2, with a weak D call TRBD1 (5 bases). CDR1 and CDR2 (germline): SEHNR, FQNEAQ (reference sequence). The CDR3 sequence is 15 residues long. The V end lost 5 bases, the J end lost 4 bases, and 17 bases lay between the germline ends. DNA for the CDR3: TGTGCCAGCAGCCCTAGATCGGTACAGGCCTATGGCTACACCTTC. Translating gives CASSPRSVQAYGYTF.

This clone has just one count. V and J are TRBV7-9 and TRBJ1-2; D uncertain. V dropped 2 bases and J dropped 4 bases, with 11 bases sitting between them. Germline V lookup: CDR1 SEHNR, CDR2 FQNEAQ (reference sequence). This CDR3 contains 14 residues. The chain's CDR3 is CASSLSLEAYGYTF. The DNA of the CDR3 is TGTGCCAGCAGCTTATCCCTCGAGGCCTATGGCTACACCTTC.

This clone appeared many times. The J gene is TRBJ2-3, the V gene TRBV9, with a tentative D call TRBD2 (7 bases). The CDR3 has 14 amino acids. V was pared by 4 bases and J by 5 bases, with 14 bases between. Germline V CDR1 and CDR2: SGDLS, YYNGEE. For the CDR3, the DNA is TGTGCCAGCAGCAGGGAGGGGGGGAAAGATACGCAGTATTTT. This sequence encodes CASSREGGKDTQYF. The whole variable domain, remainder taken from reference TRBV9 and TRBJ2-3, is DSGVTQTPKHLITATGQRVTLRCSPRSGDLSVYWYQQSLDQGLQFLIQYYNGEERAKGNILERFSAQQFPDLHSELNLSSLELGDSALYFCASSREGGKDTQYFGPGTRLTVL.

This sequence joins TRBV6-6 and TRBJ2-2; 7 nucleotides agree with TRBD1. CDR1 and CDR2 from the germline V gene are MNHNY and SVGAGI (reference sequence). V trimming: 6 bases; J trimming: 1 base; junction bases outside the gene matches: 5. The CDR3 loop spans 15 amino acids. The CDR3 nucleotides are TGTGCCAGCAGACCCCGACAGGGGAACACCGGGGAGCTGTTTTTT. It translates to CASRPRQGNTGELFF.

This chain joins TRBV5-6 and TRBJ1-5, with 8 positions matching TRBD1. Germline-derived CDR1 and CDR2 are SGHDT and YYEEEE. The CDR3 loop spans 17 amino acids. V trimming: 1 base; J trimming: 1 base; junction bases outside the gene matches: 7. CDR3 residues: CASSLWTGILSNQPQHF. The CDR3 nucleotides are TGTGCCAGCAGCTTGTGGACAGGGATTCTGAGCAATCAGCCCCAGCATTTT.

The genes are TRBV6-6 and TRBJ2-2; tentatively, D is TRBD1 (5 bases). The CDR3 sequence is 15 residues long. V was pared by 7 bases and J by 0 bases, with 12 bases between. The germline V gene has CDR1 MNHNY and CDR2 SVGAGI (reference sequence). CDR3 sequence reads: CASIPRVTNTGELFF. The CDR3 coding sequence is TGTGCCAGCATCCCCAGGGTAACGAACACCGGGGAGCTGTTTTTT.